Below, 18 T cell receptor beta chains from the same sample are listed, as sequenced in a study of CD8+ T cells in alopecia areata. Once RNA had been extracted, it was reverse transcribed into cDNA to act as the sequencing template. Profiled with immunoSEQ multiplex PCR; TCRdb holds only in-frame clones, not every one. The data contain 90,000 to 130,000 clones, 59% of them singletons. Material: CD8+ T cells sorted from blood. The source of these receptors is a human donor in good health.

V usage is TRBV25-1 and J usage is TRBJ2-7; D unclear. The CDR3 runs 11 residues. The V end lost 1 base, the J end lost 5 bases, and 3 bases lay between the germline ends. CDR1 is MGHDK and CDR2 is SYGVNS in the germline V gene. The CDR3, as DNA: TGTGCCAGCAGTGAATCCCACGAGCAGTACTTC. It is translated as CASSESHEQYF.

The chain couples TRBV4-3 to TRBJ1-6, with 7 bases that match TRBD1. Germline V gene lookup returns CDR1 LGHNA and CDR2 YSLEER. The CDR3 covers 17 residues. V was clipped by 0 bases and J by 6 bases; unmatched bases: 8. CDR3 bases: TGCGCCAGCAGCCAAGATATAGGGGACAGAGCTAATTCACCCCTCCACTTT. As protein: CASSQDIGDRANSPLHF.

The V and J genes are TRBV7-8 and TRBJ2-7; D gene uncertain. The CDR3 has 13 residues. Germline V gene sequence: CDR1 SGHVS, CDR2 FQNEAQ. The V end was cut by 5 bases, the J end by 2 bases, with 10 bases between. This CDR3 is CASSPTVTYEQYF. The CDR3 DNA follows: TGTGCCAGCAGCCCGACCGTCACCTACGAGCAGTACTTC.

The chain links TRBV9 to TRBJ2-7, with TRBD2 matching over 8 bases. Germline CDR1 is SGDLS and CDR2 is YYNGEE. Unmatched junction bases numbered 7, after V lost 0 bases and J lost 2 bases. The CDR3 covers 16 residues. CDR3 DNA sequence: TGTGCCAGCAGCGTAGAAGGCGGGGGGTTCCCCTACGAGCAGTACTTC. Protein: CASSVEGGGFPYEQYF.

The chain has TRBV4-3 and TRBJ1-3; D unresolved. Trimming pared 2 bases from V and 1 base from J, leaving 12 bases between. CDR3 length: 16 amino acids. Germline loops: CDR1 LGHNA, CDR2 YSLEER. The CDR3 is CASSQRLVESGNTIYF. In DNA, the CDR3 is TGCGCCAGCAGCCAAAGGCTCGTGGAGTCTGGAAACACCATATATTTT.

This clone was detected only once. The chain links TRBV6-5 to TRBJ1-1; D unclear. V lost 8 bases and J lost 6, with 22 bases in between. The CDR3 is 15 amino acids. Germline V gives CDR1 MNHEY, CDR2 SVGAGI. The CDR3 bases are TGTGCCAGCTTTACTTTCCGGACTGCCCCCCCTGAAGCTTTCTTT. This encodes CASFTFRTAPPEAFF.

The rearrangement joins TRBV9 to TRBJ2-2, with D uncertain. The CDR3 has 17 amino acids. V lost 0 bases and J 0 bases, leaving 12 bases between the germline ends. Germline CDR1 SGDLS, CDR2 YYNGEE. The CDR3 sequence is CASSVASRHTNTGELFF. CDR3 sequence (DNA): TGTGCCAGCAGCGTAGCATCCCGACACACGAACACCGGGGAGCTGTTTTTT.

This clone was counted between two and nine times. The J gene is TRBJ2-5, the V gene TRBV13; 9 bases line up with TRBD1. The germline V gene encodes CDR1 PRHDT and CDR2 FYEKMQ (reference sequence). The CDR3 has 16 residues. Germline trimming cut 2 bases from V and 5 bases from J; bases unmatched to any gene: 9. CDR3 region: CASSLPGQGSMETQYF. CDR3 bases: TGTGCCAGCAGCTTACCAGGACAGGGGAGTATGGAGACCCAGTACTTC.

This clone was detected only a few times. The chain uses TRBV7-3 and TRBJ2-3, with 9 bases that match TRBD1. The CDR3 length is 16 residues. Per the germline V gene, CDR1 is SGHTA and CDR2 is FQGTGA. With 5 bases clipped from V and 5 bases from J, the junction kept 11 bases outside the gene matches. The CDR3 loop reads CASSSTDRGFGDTQYF. Written as DNA, the CDR3 is TGTGCCAGCAGCAGTACAGACAGGGGGTTTGGAGATACGCAGTATTTT.

The chain is built from TRBV29-1 and TRBJ2-3; D not resolved. V was trimmed by 5 bases and J by 7 bases, leaving 13 bases between them. This CDR3 is 12 amino acids long. Looked up from germline, CDR1 is SQVTM and CDR2 is ANQGSEA. The CDR3 sequence is CSVPAAKNTQYF. The CDR3, as DNA: TGCAGCGTTCCTGCAGCGAAGAATACGCAGTATTTT.

The sample holds a few counts of this clone. The chain recombines TRBV7-8 with TRBJ2-7; D is undetermined. Per the germline V gene, CDR1 is SGHVS and CDR2 is FQNEAQ. V shed 2 bases and J shed 1 base, with 12 bases lying between them. The CDR3 is 15 residues long. The CDR3 here is CASSLSFSTSYEQYF. DNA of the CDR3: TGTGCCAGCAGCTTAAGCTTTAGTACGTCCTACGAGCAGTACTTC.

The chain carries TRBV25-1 and TRBJ2-7, with 7 positions matching TRBD1. Per germline, CDR1 MGHDK and CDR2 SYGVNS. The CDR3 extends over 17 amino acids. V shed 1 base, J shed 2 bases, and the junction held 11 bases outside the gene matches. The CDR3 loop is CASSESTSMDRTYEQYF. The DNA for the CDR3 is TGTGCCAGCAGTGAATCTACGTCCATGGACAGGACCTACGAGCAGTACTTC.

This clone came up once. The CDR3 reads CASSPGQAAYEQYF. DNA of the CDR3: TGTGCCAGCAGCCCCGGACAGGCTGCCTACGAGCAGTACTTC. The chain has TRBV7-6 and TRBJ2-7, with 7 bases lining up with TRBD1. The CDR3 is 14 amino acids. J was trimmed by 2 bases and V by 5 bases; bases with no gene match: 6. Germline CDR1 is SGHVS and CDR2 is FNYEAQ.

The chain links TRBV7-2 to TRBJ2-2; no definite D call. V was trimmed by 2 bases and J by 6 bases, leaving 4 bases between them. The CDR3 spans 12 residues. Germline loops: CDR1 SGHTA, CDR2 FQGNSA. CDR3 region: CASSLFPGELFF. Here the CDR3 DNA reads TGTGCCAGCAGCTTATTTCCCGGGGAGCTGTTTTTT.

The rearrangement joins TRBV5-1 to TRBJ2-5; D not certain. The CDR3 consists of 14 residues. CDR1 is SGHRS, CDR2 YFSETQ, per germline. The V end was cut by 7 bases, the J end by 2 bases, with 15 bases between. CDR3 in amino acids: CASSGWADQETQYF. In DNA form, the CDR3 reads TGCGCCAGCTCTGGATGGGCGGATCAAGAGACCCAGTACTTC.

This clone was seen only a few times. This chain connects TRBV21-1 to TRBJ2-6. TRBV21-1 is deemed a pseudogene. The length of the CDR3 is 18 residues. As DNA, the CDR3 is TGTGCCAGCAGCAATCGGGGCAGGGATTACTCTGGGGCCAACGTCCTGACTTTC. Its translation is CASSNRGRDYSGANVLTF.

A word on this clone: Mismatch with germline at one junction end may stem from a read error. V usage is TRBV7-7 and J usage is TRBJ2-5; either TRBD1 or TRBD2 may supply D (5 bases each). CDR1 is SSHAT and CDR2 is FNYEAQ in the germline V gene (reference sequence). The CDR3 is 13 residues long. The CDR3 DNA follows: TGTGCTAGCAGCCGGGGACCGCAAGAGACCCAGTACTTC. Amino acid sequence: CASSRGPQETQYF. Full variable domain (missing parts from reference TRBV7-7 and TRBJ2-5): GAGVSQSPRYKVTKRGQDVTLRCDPISSHATLYWYQQALGQGPEFLTYFNYEAQPDKSGLPSDRFSAERPEGSISTLTIQRTEQRDSAMYRCASSRGPQETQYFGPGTRLLVL.

This clone was picked up a small number of times. The J gene is TRBJ2-4, the V gene TRBV29-1; TRBD1 is a possible D gene (6 bases). The V gene's germline CDR1 is SQVTM and CDR2 ANQGSEA. V was pared by 7 bases and J by 0 bases, with 16 bases between. The CDR3 consists of 15 residues. The CDR3 loop is CSAAGDILAKNIQYF. CDR3 coding DNA: TGCAGCGCGGCCGGGGACATTTTAGCCAAAAACATTCAGTACTTC.